This TCR beta chain was sequenced in a study of PD-1 blockade in classical Hodgkin lymphoma. The patients all showed relapse after autologous stem cell transplantation, while their brentuximab vedotin exposure varied. Findings and limits, study-wide: Whoever responded completely had baseline diversity much like that seen in newly diagnosed patients. Patients who began taking nivolumab under 1 year after ASCT were left out. Diversity in CD4+ TCRs, unlike that measured in CD8+ TCRs, had risen significantly by C4D1.

Comments on this clone: What it binds is unknown.

Repertoires were generated with immunoSEQ multiplex PCR, while TCRdb's copy carries only in-frame clones and drops some. The repertoire holds around 13,000 clones, 92% seen once, with 20% in the top ten. CDR1 and CDR2 from the germline V gene are SGHNT and YYREEE (reference sequence). CDR3 length equals 15 residues. V lost 4 bases and J lost 5, with 18 bases in between. J is TRBJ2-5 and V is TRBV5-4; D might be TRBD2 (6 bases). The source material was peripheral blood mononuclear cells (PBMCs), sampled at baseline. This clonotype was sampled from a human donor with classical Hodgkin lymphoma. For the CDR3, the DNA is TGTGCCAGCAGCCGGGGCGGGGCCACGGGGGAGACCCAGTACTTC. This gives the protein CASSRGGATGETQYF.